The rows below give T cell receptor beta chains drawn from one sample of a study of post-analysis software for immune sequencing data. In TCRdb, the PCR reads were re-called with MiXCR into one record per CDR3 protein. The profile shows about 460,000 distinct CDR3 sequences, approximately 45% of them singletons. Sample: blood. These TCRs come from a girl between 5 and 17 years old with multiple sclerosis. Both conserved end residues are part of each CDR3. Fields, in order: CDR3 protein, J gene, V gene.

CDR3aa: CASSQALGGAETQYF
j_gene: NA
v_gene: TRBV14

CDR3aa: CASSVLTTNYGYTF
j_gene: TRBJ1-2
v_gene: TRBV9

CDR3aa: CASSSLWGNTEAFF
j_gene: TRBJ1-1
v_gene: TRBV13

CDR3aa: CSAKEPGTDHYEQYF
j_gene: TRBJ2-7
v_gene: TRBV20-1

CDR3aa: CASRDWTQETQYF
j_gene: TRBJ2-5
v_gene: TRBV28

CDR3aa: CASSSEGEAFF
j_gene: TRBJ1-1
v_gene: TRBV6-5

CDR3aa: CASSLGLPPYEQYF
j_gene: TRBJ2-7
v_gene: TRBV27

CDR3aa: CASSRGTGMVYEQYF
j_gene: TRBJ2-7
v_gene: TRBV7-7

CDR3aa: CASMVERNNEQFF
j_gene: TRBJ2-1
v_gene: TRBV2

CDR3aa: CASTNRDEQYF
j_gene: TRBJ2-7
v_gene: TRBV6-6

CDR3aa: CASSYRGAYEQYF
j_gene: TRBJ2-7
v_gene: TRBV6-2/TRBV6-3

CDR3aa: CASSPRGREETQYF
j_gene: TRBJ2-5
v_gene: TRBV4-2

CDR3aa: CASSEAQPSRNTIYF
j_gene: TRBJ1-3
v_gene: TRBV6-1

CDR3aa: CASRKPGRGPFSGANVLTF
j_gene: TRBJ2-6
v_gene: TRBV11-2

CDR3aa: CSARIRGGDRVGGYTF
j_gene: TRBJ1-2
v_gene: TRBV20-1

CDR3aa: CASSLNSGGQETQYF
j_gene: TRBJ2-5
v_gene: TRBV12-3/TRBV12-4

CDR3aa: CASSLTETGAGGARQFF
j_gene: TRBJ2-1
v_gene: TRBV11-2

CDR3aa: CATSRTHFVSGLQETQYF
j_gene: TRBJ2-5
v_gene: TRBV15

CDR3aa: CATEERESYEQYF
j_gene: TRBJ2-7
v_gene: TRBV5-5

CDR3aa: CASSLYGPGGDTQYF
j_gene: TRBJ2-3
v_gene: TRBV5-1

CDR3aa: CASSFRQGVGEKLFF
j_gene: TRBJ1-4
v_gene: TRBV7-9

CDR3aa: CASSVKDRGYEQYF
j_gene: TRBJ2-7
v_gene: TRBV9

CDR3aa: CASSQGWGRYNEQFF
j_gene: TRBJ2-1
v_gene: TRBV3-1

CDR3aa: CASSLETSGRTTSTDTQYF
j_gene: TRBJ2-3
v_gene: TRBV7-6

CDR3aa: CASSLGDNREQYF
j_gene: TRBJ2-7
v_gene: TRBV5-1

CDR3aa: CASSTGVLAGGRTDTQYF
j_gene: TRBJ2-3
v_gene: TRBV6-5

CDR3aa: CASSFATPSGNTIYF
j_gene: TRBJ1-3
v_gene: TRBV28

CDR3aa: CSARTSGRLGEQYF
j_gene: TRBJ2-7
v_gene: TRBV20-1

CDR3aa: CASSDPVGLAGHEQFF
j_gene: TRBJ2-1
v_gene: TRBV7-2

CDR3aa: CASSQGGYSNQPQHF
j_gene: TRBJ1-5
v_gene: TRBV27

CDR3aa: CASCVSGGTGELFF
j_gene: TRBJ2-2
v_gene: TRBV27

CDR3aa: CASSLSGRAGGEQYF
j_gene: NA
v_gene: TRBV5-6

CDR3aa: CAISQGTRSAFF
j_gene: TRBJ1-1
v_gene: TRBV10-3

CDR3aa: CASSSTGARYGYTF
j_gene: TRBJ1-2
v_gene: TRBV12-3/TRBV12-4

CDR3aa: CASSPSPEGSYEQYF
j_gene: TRBJ2-7
v_gene: TRBV27

CDR3aa: CSVEDQVGAPHEQYF
j_gene: TRBJ2-7
v_gene: TRBV29-1

CDR3aa: CASSSGLATEQYF
j_gene: NA
v_gene: TRBV27

CDR3aa: CASSTQTGSLYEQYF
j_gene: TRBJ2-7
v_gene: TRBV27

CDR3aa: CASSSRVGGTDTQYF
j_gene: TRBJ2-3
v_gene: TRBV28

CDR3aa: CASSDPGQGRQETQYF
j_gene: TRBJ2-5
v_gene: TRBV18

CDR3aa: CSAGKGARAYEQYF
j_gene: TRBJ2-7
v_gene: TRBV20-1

CDR3aa: CASSKRTGMVETQYF
j_gene: TRBJ2-5
v_gene: TRBV7-2

CDR3aa: CSARGHRSTEQYF
j_gene: TRBJ2-7
v_gene: TRBV20-1

CDR3aa: CATSGTVSTDTQYF
j_gene: TRBJ2-3
v_gene: TRBV24-1

CDR3aa: CASSLAGGRSSYNEQFF
j_gene: TRBJ2-1
v_gene: TRBV7-6

CDR3aa: CASSGTPTYEQYF
j_gene: TRBJ2-7
v_gene: TRBV28

CDR3aa: CASRRGVGANVPTF
j_gene: TRBJ2-6
v_gene: TRBV2

CDR3aa: CASRANQGPSNIQYF
j_gene: TRBJ2-4
v_gene: TRBV28

CDR3aa: CASSPQVGGNEQFF
j_gene: TRBJ2-1
v_gene: TRBV7-3

CDR3aa: CASTLGTANTEAFF
j_gene: TRBJ1-1
v_gene: TRBV6-5

CDR3aa: CASRATAGQILSYEQYF
j_gene: TRBJ2-7
v_gene: TRBV10-2

CDR3aa: CSVWTPSSGANVLTF
j_gene: TRBJ2-6
v_gene: TRBV29-1

CDR3aa: CASSLGSSFREQYF
j_gene: TRBJ2-7
v_gene: TRBV7-2

CDR3aa: CASRDSGTTWNEQFF
j_gene: TRBJ2-1
v_gene: TRBV2

CDR3aa: CASSTGQTSYGYTF
j_gene: TRBJ1-2
v_gene: TRBV28